The 28 T cell receptor beta chains reported below all come from one sample, sequenced in a study of beta chain features in type 1 diabetes. Expressed TCRB transcripts were sequenced because the isolated RNA had all been reverse transcribed beforehand. The method was immunoSEQ multiplex PCR; TCRdb's version includes in-frame clones alone and lacks a portion of them. The table records tens of thousands of clones, over 45% of them present only once. Sequences were obtained from central memory CD4+ T cells from blood. These receptors were taken from a woman under 30 in good health.

The table lists this clone with a few counts. This rearrangement joins TRBV10-3 to TRBJ2-7; maybe TRBD2 (5 bases). Germline V lookup: CDR1 ENHRY, CDR2 SYGVKD. The CDR3 runs 12 residues. V was pared by 3 bases and J by 10 bases, with 13 bases between. DNA for the CDR3: TGTGCCATCAGTGACCCTGGGAGCCCACAGTACTTC. Its translation is CAISDPGSPQYF.

This chain links TRBV6-5 with TRBJ1-5; D remains ambiguous. Trimming pared 6 bases from V and 5 bases from J, leaving 11 bases between. CDR1 MNHEY and CDR2 SVGAGI come from the germline V gene. CDR3 length equals 13 residues. CDR3 in DNA: TGTGCCAGCAGCCACCGGGAGCATCAGCCCCAGCATTTT. It specifies CASSHREHQPQHF.

As to this clone: This sample also contains other DNA sequences that code for the same CDR3. The CDR3 reads CASSVASSRTDTQYF. DNA for the CDR3: TGTGCCAGCAGCGTAGCTTCCTCCCGCACAGATACGCAGTATTTT. The chain uses TRBV9 and TRBJ2-3, with no clear D. Germline V lookup: CDR1 SGDLS, CDR2 YYNGEE. V was cut by 0 bases and J by 1 base, with 9 bases left in between. The CDR3 is made up of 15 amino acids.

This clone was found a few times. The chain recombines TRBV6-6 with TRBJ1-4, with D tentatively TRBD1 (6 bases). CDR3 length equals 15 residues. Germline V gives CDR1 MNHNY, CDR2 SVGAGI (reference sequence). V lost 6 bases and J lost 4, with 15 bases in between. As DNA, the CDR3 is TGTGCCAGCAGAGAGCGGGGAGGGGGTAATGAAAAACTGTTTTTT. Its protein product is CASRERGGGNEKLFF.

CDR3 in amino acids: CASASGQIGNTEAFF. CDR3 coding DNA: TGTGCCAGCGCCTCCGGACAGATCGGTAATACTGAAGCTTTCTTT. The rearrangement uses TRBV5-4 and TRBJ1-1; D may be TRBD1 (6 bases). Germline CDR1 reads SGHNT; CDR2 reads YYREEE (reference sequence). Trimming took off 7 bases at V and 5 bases at J, with 21 bases between the two ends. The CDR3 is 15 amino acids.

The CDR3 DNA is TGTGCCAGCAAGCCGCAGGGAAACAATCAGCCCCAGCATTTT. Its protein product is CASKPQGNNQPQHF. This chain uses TRBV6-6 with TRBJ1-5; possibly TRBD1 for D (5 bases). The CDR3 covers 14 residues. Germline V gene data show CDR1 as MNHNY and CDR2 as SVGAGI (reference sequence). Trimming shortened V by 7 bases and J by 3 bases, and 13 bases separated the two germline ends.

The chain joins TRBV18 to TRBJ2-5; no definite D call. The germline V gene encodes CDR1 KGHSH and CDR2 LQKENI. V dropped 1 base and J dropped 0 bases, with 9 bases sitting between them. The CDR3 runs 15 residues. In DNA form, the CDR3 reads TGTGCCAGCTCACCACTTATGAACTACCAAGAGACCCAGTACTTC. Translation: CASSPLMNYQETQYF.

The V call is TRBV12-5, the J call TRBJ2-5; 8 bases agree with TRBD2. The CDR3 runs to 15 residues. Germline V CDR1 and CDR2: LGHNT, FRNRAP. Germline trimming cut 4 bases from V and 1 base from J; bases unmatched to any gene: 5. CDR3: CASGYISGVQETQYF. The CDR3 DNA sequence: TGTGCTAGTGGTTACATTAGCGGGGTCCAAGAGACCCAGTACTTC.

The chain joins TRBV5-4 to TRBJ1-2; 7 positions match TRBD1. This CDR3 region has 13 residues. With 4 bases clipped from V and 4 bases from J, the junction kept 4 bases outside the gene matches. Germline V gene sequence: CDR1 SGHNT, CDR2 YYREEE (reference sequence). Here the CDR3 reads CASSQGQSYGYTF. CDR3 sequence (DNA): TGTGCCAGCAGCCAGGGACAGTCCTATGGCTACACCTTC.

The chain carries TRBV5-1 and TRBJ2-1; 14 nucleotides match TRBD2. V shed 0 bases and J 4 bases; nucleotides not matched to a gene: 6. This CDR3 spans 18 amino acids. CDR1 and CDR2 from the germline V gene are SGHRS and YFSETQ. CDR3 protein: CASSLARLAGGGYNEQFF. The CDR3 region has the DNA TGCGCCAGCAGCTTGGCCCGACTAGCGGGAGGGGGGTACAATGAGCAGTTCTTC.

The rearrangement joins TRBV5-1 to TRBJ1-1; D unclear. Germline V gene lookup returns CDR1 SGHRS and CDR2 YFSETQ. V dropped 2 bases and J dropped 0 bases, with 8 bases sitting between them. The CDR3 consists of 14 residues. The CDR3 protein is CASSFSDMNTEAFF. The CDR3 DNA follows: TGCGCCAGCAGCTTCTCAGACATGAACACTGAAGCTTTCTTT.

Here the CDR3 reads CSAGQGARGAFF. The CDR3 DNA reads as TGCAGCGCTGGACAGGGGGCGCGGGGAGCTTTCTTT. This chain connects TRBV29-1 to TRBJ1-1; 11 bases map to TRBD1. The trim removed 7 bases at V and 10 bases at J, leaving 8 bases unmatched. The CDR3 totals 12 residues. The germline V gene has CDR1 SQVTM and CDR2 ANQGSEA.

V and J are TRBV6-5 and TRBJ2-1; TRBD1 matches at 7 bases. The CDR3 sequence is 15 residues long. Germline CDR1 reads MNHEY; CDR2 reads SVGAGI. The junction had 14 bases not matched to a gene; V was cut back by 7 bases and J by 8 bases. CDR3 loop: CASTSTRTGAHEQFF. The CDR3 nucleotides are TGTGCCAGCACCTCGACCCGGACAGGAGCACATGAGCAGTTCTTC.

The chain uses TRBV5-1 and TRBJ2-7; weak D call: TRBD2 (5 bases). Trimming pared 4 bases from V and 7 bases from J, leaving 15 bases between. The CDR3 loop spans 13 amino acids. From germline, CDR1 is SGHRS and CDR2 YFSETQ. This chain's CDR3 is CASSVGPRVEQYF. The DNA for the CDR3 is TGCGCCAGCAGCGTCGGCCCGCGGGTTGAGCAGTACTTC.

This chain joins TRBV9 and TRBJ2-3; perhaps TRBD1 as D (6 bases). Trimming stripped 4 bases from V and 4 bases from J, with 16 bases between. CDR3 length equals 15 residues. CDR1 is SGDLS and CDR2 is YYNGEE in the germline V gene. CDR3: CASSQTQGGSDTQYF. In DNA form, the CDR3 reads TGTGCCAGCAGCCAAACACAGGGCGGTTCAGATACGCAGTATTTT.

This clone was detected only a few times. This chain connects TRBV5-1 to TRBJ2-2; TRBD1 might be the D (6 bases). This CDR3 has 16 amino acids. V gave up 0 bases and J gave up 5 bases, with 14 bases separating them. Germline V gives CDR1 SGHRS, CDR2 YFSETQ. The CDR3 region is CASSLAAFTGTGELFF. The DNA of the CDR3 is TGCGCCAGCAGCTTGGCTGCGTTTACAGGGACCGGGGAGCTGTTTTTT.

The chain carries TRBV7-4 and TRBJ2-3; D possibly corresponds to TRBD2 (6 bases). The CDR3 runs 15 residues. Per germline, CDR1 SGHVT and CDR2 SQSDAQ. Trimming stripped 5 bases from V and 8 bases from J, with 20 bases between. CDR3 in DNA: TGTGCCAGCAGCGACCCGGGACTCACAGTGGGTACGCAGTATTTT. Its translation is CASSDPGLTVGTQYF.

This sequence joins TRBV5-1 and TRBJ1-1; possible D gene TRBD1, 6 bases. The germline V gene has CDR1 SGHRS and CDR2 YFSETQ. Trimming left V 5 bases short and J 3 bases short, with 11 bases between. The CDR3 contains 13 residues. The CDR3 coding sequence is TGCGCCAGCAGTACGGACAGTTACACTGAAGCTTTCTTT. Protein product: CASSTDSYTEAFF. Filled out from reference TRBV5-1 and TRBJ1-1, the complete variable domain reads KAGVTQTPRYLIKTRGQQVTLSCSPISGHRSVSWYQQTPGQGLQFLFEYFSETQRNKGNFPGRFSGRQFSNSRSEMNVSTLELGDSALYLCASSTDSYTEAFFGQGTRLTVV.

The chain is built from TRBV27 and TRBJ2-2; TRBD1 matches 7 bases. Per germline, CDR1 MNHEY and CDR2 SMNVEV (reference sequence). J lost 2 bases, V lost 1 base, and 4 bases had no gene match. The CDR3 has 16 residues. CDR3 sequence (DNA): TGTGCCAGCAGTTTATATACAGGGGATAACACCGGGGAGCTGTTTTTT. Encoded protein: CASSLYTGDNTGELFF.

V usage is TRBV7-9 and J usage is TRBJ2-1, with D possibly TRBD2 on 6 matching bases. From germline, CDR1 is SEHNR and CDR2 FQNEAQ (reference sequence). This CDR3 region has 16 residues. Trimming removed 3 bases at V and 6 bases at J, with 18 bases between. CDR3 sequence (DNA): TGTGCCAGCAGCTTTTACGGGAGAGGCTGGGGCAATGAGCAGTTCTTC. Translation gives CASSFYGRGWGNEQFF.

The gene calls are TRBV14 and TRBJ2-2; weak D call: TRBD1 (5 bases). This CDR3 contains 17 residues. Germline CDR1 is SGHDN and CDR2 is FVKESK. The V end was cut by 2 bases, the J end by 2 bases, with 15 bases between. In DNA form, the CDR3 reads TGTGCCAGCAGCCAACTCAGGGAAGGAAAAAACACCGGGGAGCTGTTTTTT. Translated: CASSQLREGKNTGELFF.

There are a few counts of this clone. The rearrangement joins TRBV6-1 to TRBJ1-5; D might be TRBD1 (5 bases). The CDR3 sequence is 16 residues long. V was clipped by 3 bases and J by 6 bases, with 18 bases between them. CDR1 and CDR2 from the germline V gene are MNHNS and SASEGT. For the CDR3, the DNA is TGTGCCAGCAGTGATTCCCGGGGGGGGTTGGTTCAGCCCCAGCATTTT. This translates into CASSDSRGGLVQPQHF.

The chain has TRBV2 and TRBJ2-7, with TRBD1 as a possible D gene (5 bases). Germline V CDR1 and CDR2: SNHLY, FYNNEI. Trimming removed 4 bases from V and 3 bases from J, with 10 bases in between. The CDR3 covers 13 residues. The CDR3, as DNA: TGTGCCAGCAGTGTAGACAGTTTCTACGAGCAGTACTTC. This sequence encodes CASSVDSFYEQYF.

CDR3 sequence: CASSIGVGLEAQYF. The CDR3 bases are TGTGCCAGTAGTATAGGAGTGGGCCTGGAGGCCCAGTACTTC. This chain joins TRBV19 and TRBJ2-5; D perhaps matches TRBD2 (5 bases). The CDR3 has 14 amino acids. The germline V and J ends were trimmed by 1 base and 9 bases, with 15 bases remaining between them. Germline CDR1 and CDR2: LNHDA and SQIVND (reference sequence).

V gene TRBV19 combines with J gene TRBJ2-2; 7 positions match TRBD1. Germline V gene data show CDR1 as LNHDA and CDR2 as SQIVND (reference sequence). This CDR3 comprises 13 residues. Trimming took 9 bases from V and 6 from J; bases not matched to a gene: 7. CDR3 nucleotide sequence: TGTGCCAGCAAACTTACAGGGGCCGGGGAGCTGTTTTTT. This codes for CASKLTGAGELFF.

The chain uses TRBV6-1 and TRBJ1-5; 7 bases map to TRBD1. The CDR3 is 13 amino acids. J lost 7 bases, V lost 10 bases, and 10 bases had no gene match. Germline V gene sequence: CDR1 MNHNS, CDR2 SASEGT. The CDR3 DNA sequence: TGTGCCACCTCGACAGGGATTGGGCAGCCCCAGCATTTT. As protein: CATSTGIGQPQHF.

In its sample, this clone was seen once. The chain is built from TRBV5-6 and TRBJ1-5; a possible D gene is TRBD1 (5 bases). V was cut by 1 base and J by 5 bases, with 13 bases left in between. Germline CDR1 and CDR2: SGHDT and YYEEEE. The CDR3 runs 15 residues. CDR3 residues: CASSLWQGMYQPQHF. CDR3 in DNA: TGTGCCAGCAGCTTGTGGCAGGGAATGTATCAGCCCCAGCATTTT.

This clone turned up a few times. The chain carries TRBV5-3 and TRBJ1-5; D perhaps matches TRBD1 (6 bases). TRBV5-3 is an ORF; its function is uncertain. The CDR3 runs to 15 residues. The V end lost 0 bases, the J end lost 6 bases, and 13 bases lay between the germline ends. CDR3 in DNA: TGTGCCAGAAGCTTGGCCGAAGGGGGTATTCAGCCCCAGCATTTT. Translating it yields CARSLAEGGIQPQHF.